These 14 T cell receptor beta chains originate from one sample sequenced in a study of blood T cell repertoires in COVID-19. Only in-frame clones appear in the TCRdb table, and some are missing; sequencing was by immunoSEQ multiplex PCR. This repertoire shows around 220,000 clones, roughly 84% found once; its top ten account for approximately 6.5%. Source material: PBMCs or T cells enriched from blood (not recorded which). These receptors all come from a woman aged 40 to 50 who had recovered from COVID-19.

This chain joins TRBV7-9 and TRBJ1-2, with no clear D. The CDR3 runs to 13 residues. V was shortened by 1 base and J by 2 bases, with 5 bases between the two germline ends. Germline values: CDR1 SEHNR, CDR2 FQNEAQ (reference sequence). CDR3 protein: CASSLGRNYGYTF. As DNA, the CDR3 is TGTGCCAGCAGCTTAGGCAGGAACTATGGCTACACCTTC.

The V call is TRBV7-9, the J call TRBJ2-1; 8 bases are a match to TRBD2. Germline CDR1 reads SEHNR; CDR2 reads FQNEAQ (reference sequence). The CDR3 runs to 17 residues. J gave up 4 bases and V 1 base, and 9 bases lay outside the gene matches. CDR3 residues: CASSLEQNGRVYNEQFF. Written as DNA, the CDR3 is TGTGCCAGCAGCTTAGAGCAGAACGGGAGGGTATACAATGAGCAGTTCTTC.

This clone has a handful of counts. The genes are TRBV3-1 (or the pseudogene TRBV3-2) and TRBJ2-3, with D perhaps matching TRBD2 (5 bases). Trimming took off 0 bases at V and 1 base at J, with 20 bases between the two ends. CDR1 LGHDT and CDR2 YNNKEL come from the germline V gene (reference sequence). The CDR3 is 19 residues long. CDR3 sequence (DNA): TGTGCCAGCAGCCAAGATCTTGTTTTTTCGGCGGGCCGCACAGATACGCAGTATTTT. It codes for CASSQDLVFSAGRTDTQYF.

This clone was counted at least ten times. J is TRBJ2-1 and V is TRBV19; 12 nucleotides line up with TRBD2. CDR1 is LNHDA, CDR2 SQIVND, per germline (reference sequence). CDR3 length: 19 residues. Trimming at V came to 10 bases and at J to 0 bases, leaving 16 bases not matched to a gene. CDR3 sequence (DNA): TGTGCCAAACCGGGACTAGCGGGTTCCGACTCCCACTCCTACAATGAGCAGTTCTTC. Translation gives CAKPGLAGSDSHSYNEQFF.

The chain combines TRBV5-1 with TRBJ1-2; 10 bases align to TRBD1. Germline V gene data show CDR1 as SGHRS and CDR2 as YFSETQ. Unmatched junction bases numbered 9, after V lost 6 bases and J lost 7 bases. The CDR3 is made up of 14 amino acids. The CDR3 DNA sequence: TGCGCCAGCACATCCACGGGGGACAGGGGTGGCTACACCTTC. Its protein product is CASTSTGDRGGYTF.

V is TRBV7-8 and J is TRBJ1-6; TRBD1 matches at 7 bases. Trimming at V came to 5 bases and at J to 10 bases, leaving 5 bases not matched to a gene. Germline assignment: CDR1 SGHVS and CDR2 FQNEAQ. This CDR3 is built from 13 residues. The CDR3 sequence is CASSPGQASPLHF. The CDR3 nucleotides are TGTGCCAGCAGCCCAGGACAGGCCTCACCCCTCCACTTT.

The chain links TRBV27 to TRBJ1-4, with D possibly matching TRBD1 (5 bases). The CDR3 is 14 residues long. V shed 3 bases and J shed 4 bases, with 9 bases lying between them. The germline V gene has CDR1 MNHEY and CDR2 SMNVEV (reference sequence). This chain's CDR3 is CASSLGPLNEKLFF. CDR3 DNA: TGTGCCAGCAGTTTGGGGCCCCTTAATGAAAAACTGTTTTTT.

This chain joins TRBV7-2 and TRBJ1-2; possibly TRBD1 for D (5 bases). V dropped 5 bases and J dropped 5 bases, with 24 bases sitting between them. This CDR3 comprises 17 residues. Germline CDR1 reads SGHTA; CDR2 reads FQGNSA. DNA of the CDR3: TGTGCCAGCAGCCCCGAGACAGCAGTGAGAATATCGTATGGCTACACCTTC. Its translation is CASSPETAVRISYGYTF.

The sample holds one count of this clone. The genes are TRBV11-2 and TRBJ2-7, with 8 bases aligning to TRBD1. The CDR3 runs 15 residues. The germline V gene has CDR1 SGHAT and CDR2 FQNNGV. Trimming took 3 bases from V and 2 from J; bases not matched to a gene: 6. The chain's CDR3 is CASSLTGVSPYEQYF. In DNA, the CDR3 is TGTGCCAGCAGCTTGACAGGGGTTAGCCCCTACGAGCAGTACTTC.

V gene TRBV5-1 combines with J gene TRBJ2-7, with D maybe TRBD1 (6 bases). The CDR3 contains 13 residues. Germline CDR1 reads SGHRS; CDR2 reads YFSETQ. Trimming pared 4 bases from V and 1 base from J, leaving 9 bases between. CDR3 loop: CASSRDRSYEQYF. CDR3 bases: TGCGCCAGCAGCCGCGACAGGTCCTACGAGCAGTACTTC.

The chain recombines TRBV19 with TRBJ1-5, with TRBD1 identical over 10 bases. Germline V gene data show CDR1 as LNHDA and CDR2 as SQIVND (reference sequence). This CDR3 has 19 residues. V was clipped by 9 bases and J by 4 bases; unmatched bases: 21. CDR3 sequence: CASRGTGAGTEALNQPQHF. The CDR3 nucleotides read TGTGCCAGCAGAGGGACAGGGGCGGGAACCGAGGCCCTTAATCAGCCCCAGCATTTT.

The rearrangement joins TRBV11-2 to TRBJ1-3, with 9 bases fitting TRBD1. Germline trimming cut 4 bases from V and 4 bases from J; bases unmatched to any gene: 8. Germline lookup yields CDR1 SGHAT and CDR2 FQNNGV. This CDR3 is built from 16 residues. The CDR3 region has the DNA TGTGCCAGCAGCTATACCGGGACAGGGATAGGAAACACCATATATTTT. Translating it yields CASSYTGTGIGNTIYF. Combining the CDR3 with reference TRBV11-2 and TRBJ1-3 gives the whole variable domain EAGVAQSPRYKIIEKRQSVAFWCNPISGHATLYWYQQILGQGPKLLIQFQNNGVVDDSQLPKDRFSAERLKGVDSTLKIQPAKLEDSAVYLCASSYTGTGIGNTIYFGEGSWLTVV.

The chain combines TRBV7-9 with TRBJ2-5, with D tentatively TRBD1 (6 bases). Looked up from germline, CDR1 is SEHNR and CDR2 is FQNEAQ (reference sequence). With 5 bases removed from V and 3 bases from J, the gap between germline ends came to 13 bases. This CDR3 region has 14 residues. CDR3 sequence reads: CASSINRAKETQYF. Written as DNA, the CDR3 is TGTGCCAGCAGCATTAACAGGGCGAAAGAGACCCAGTACTTC.

This sequence joins TRBV30 and TRBJ2-5, with D maybe TRBD2 (6 bases). CDR1 is GTSNPN and CDR2 is SVGIG in the germline V gene (reference sequence). V lost 2 bases and J 4 bases, leaving 11 bases between the germline ends. This CDR3 has 13 amino acids. CDR3 residues: CAWSPRLGETQYF. The CDR3 bases are TGTGCCTGGAGTCCCAGACTAGGAGAGACCCAGTACTTC.